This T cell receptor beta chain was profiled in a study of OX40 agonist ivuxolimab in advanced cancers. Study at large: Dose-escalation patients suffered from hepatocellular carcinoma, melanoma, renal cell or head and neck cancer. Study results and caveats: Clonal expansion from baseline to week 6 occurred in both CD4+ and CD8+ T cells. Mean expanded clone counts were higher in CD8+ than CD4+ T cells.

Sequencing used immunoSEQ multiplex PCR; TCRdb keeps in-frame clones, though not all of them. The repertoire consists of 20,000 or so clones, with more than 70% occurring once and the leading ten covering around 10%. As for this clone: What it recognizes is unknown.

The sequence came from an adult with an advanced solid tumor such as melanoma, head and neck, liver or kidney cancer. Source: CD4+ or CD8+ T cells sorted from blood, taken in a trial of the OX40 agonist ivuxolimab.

The CDR3 region has the DNA TGTGCCAGCAGCTTGGTTCCGGGACAGGCTGACACTGAAGCTTTCTTT. This sequence encodes CASSLVPGQADTEAFF. The rearrangement uses TRBV7-9 and TRBJ1-1; 8 bases are shared with TRBD1. CDR1 and CDR2 (germline): SEHNR, FQNEAQ (reference sequence). The CDR3 has 16 amino acids. Losses at the gene ends were 3 bases for V and 3 bases for J; bases not matched to a gene: 9.